This T cell receptor (beta chain) was found in a study of blood T cell repertoires in COVID-19. Study as a whole: Donors in the United States, Italy and Spain gave samples during acute or convalescent COVID-19. Sources were T cells, B-cell-depleted T cells, or PBMCs; the material itself was cDNA or gDNA.

Original data processing: Reference gene primer amplification yielded estimated nucleated cell counts. The table came from immunoSEQ multiplex PCR; TCRdb's copy has only in-frame clones and leaves some out. V and J calls and clone size are those listed in that table; D and trimming were worked out from the DNA. The table includes around 180,000 clones, roughly 91% detected once. The CDR3 extends over 12 amino acids. Germline-derived CDR1 and CDR2 are ENHRY and SYGVKD. Deletions cut 0 bases from V and 8 bases from J, with 8 bases between. The clonotype originates from a human donor in a cohort sampled during active COVID-19. The sequenced sample was peripheral blood. The chain employs TRBV10-3 and TRBJ2-7; D possibly corresponds to TRBD2 (6 bases). CDR3 sequence: CAISESGLQQYF. In DNA form, the CDR3 reads TGTGCCATCAGTGAGTCGGGACTTCAGCAGTACTTC.